The 7 T cell receptor beta chains below come from one sample, sequenced in a study of TIL therapy for anti-PD-1-resistant metastatic lung cancer. The libraries were made with immunoSEQ v3. The method was immunoSEQ multiplex PCR; TCRdb's version includes in-frame clones alone and lacks a portion of them. Of 45,000 to 60,000 clones in the sample, about two thirds were seen once. Noted time point: pre-treatment sample, taken before nivolumab and TIL therapy. Most excised metastases sampled were pleural nodules or supraclavicular lymph nodes. The starting material was tumor tissue, obtained at baseline. Source of these receptors: a person aged 25 to 80 with non-small cell lung cancer.

This rearrangement joins TRBV19 to TRBJ2-3; either TRBD1 or TRBD2 may supply D (5 bases each). Germline lookup yields CDR1 LNHDA and CDR2 SQIVND (reference sequence). This CDR3 spans 13 amino acids. Trimming cost V 5 bases and J 6 bases, with 12 bases left between them. The CDR3: CASSLPWGDTQYF. Written as DNA, the CDR3 is TGTGCCAGTAGTCTTCCCTGGGGGGATACGCAGTATTTT.

The rearrangement links TRBV5-6 to TRBJ2-3; TRBD2 matches 10 bases. In germline, CDR1 is SGHDT, CDR2 YYEEEE. This CDR3 has 15 residues. J was trimmed by 5 bases and V by 4 bases; bases with no gene match: 7. CDR3 in DNA: TGTGCCAGCAGCAGAGCGGGGGGGCCAGAAGATACGCAGTATTTT. Encoded protein: CASSRAGGPEDTQYF.

This clone was counted at least ten times. This rearrangement joins TRBV28 to TRBJ1-5; no definite D call. Germline CDR1 is MDHEN and CDR2 is SYDVKM. Trimming took off 2 bases at V and 0 bases at J, with 8 bases between the two ends. The CDR3 contains 15 residues. The CDR3, as DNA: TGTGCCAGCAGTTTAGCAGGTTATAGCAATCAGCCCCAGCATTTT. This gives the protein CASSLAGYSNQPQHF.

This chain joins TRBV7-7 and TRBJ2-2; D remains unclear. V was clipped by 4 bases and J by 0 bases, with 9 bases between them. CDR3 length: 15 residues. CDR1 and CDR2 (germline): SSHAT, FNYEAQ (reference sequence). CDR3 region: CASSSGMANTGELFF. The CDR3 DNA is TGTGCCAGCAGCTCAGGCATGGCGAACACCGGGGAGCTGTTTTTT.

The count of this clone is one. This rearrangement joins TRBV29-1 to TRBJ1-2; D is possibly TRBD1 (5 bases). V was trimmed by 7 bases and J by 11 bases, leaving 17 bases between them. The CDR3 consists of 11 residues. Looked up from germline, CDR1 is SQVTM and CDR2 is ANQGSEA. The CDR3 here is CSGQNSQDYTF. CDR3 nucleotide sequence: TGCAGCGGCCAAAATTCACAGGATTACACCTTC. Combining the CDR3 with reference TRBV29-1 and TRBJ1-2 gives the whole variable domain SAVISQKPSRDICQRGTSLTIQCQVDSQVTMMFWYRQQPGQSLTLIATANQGSEATYESGFVIDKFPISRPNLTFSTLTVSNMSPEDSSIYLCSGQNSQDYTFGSGTRLTVV.

The chain uses TRBV25-1 and TRBJ1-1; 12 nucleotides match TRBD1. Trimming removed 6 bases from V and 2 bases from J; junction bases left unmatched: 7. CDR1 is MGHDK, CDR2 SYGVNS, per germline. The CDR3 sequence is 16 residues long. The DNA of the CDR3 is TGTGCCAGCAGGACCGCCGGGACAGGGGGCAACACTGAAGCTTTCTTT. It translates to CASRTAGTGGNTEAFF.

This clone has just a few counts. The rearrangement uses TRBV29-1 and TRBJ2-2; 11 nucleotides match TRBD2. With V trimmed by 4 bases and J by 6 bases, 7 bases remained unmatched. CDR1 is SQVTM, CDR2 ANQGSEA, per germline. There are 15 residues in the CDR3. CDR3 protein: CSVGPLAGGPGELFF. The CDR3 region has the DNA TGCAGCGTTGGCCCGTTAGCGGGAGGGCCCGGGGAGCTGTTTTTT.